The entry that follows covers one T cell receptor (beta chain) sequence. Which antigen it targets is not known. One base away there is no much larger clone; base qualities are not given. The data originate from a study of blood T cell repertoires in COVID-19 (dated by TCRdb to 2020 to 2022). Regarding the study in general: Samples from collaborators originated in the United States, Italy and Spain and spanned both the acute and convalescent phases of COVID-19. HLA class I and class II types, where available, came from metadata supplied by the sample provider rather than from assay-based typing. The samples were drawn from two sources: the first 160 participants of the ongoing ImmuneRACE study, and fewer than 1,500 subjects contributed by 6 global collaborators. The repertoires were released in a freely available public database meant as a resource for research on the immune response to SARS-CoV-2. Nearly every sample came with metadata listing a de-identified subject ID, COVID-19 status, age in years and sex. The dataset comprised deeply sampled blood TCRbeta repertoires from subjects exposed to, actively infected with, or recovered from COVID-19. The prospective study material was composed of cDNA or gDNA derived from T cells, B-cell-depleted T cells, or PBMCs. Broad study findings and their caveats: The amount of clinical and demographic metadata varied by source and participant and was provided uncurated.

TCRbeta CDR3 regions were amplified from genomic DNA using the immunoSEQ Assay, a bias-controlled multiplex PCR. In the original analysis: The number of nucleated cells in each sample was estimated from the amplification of reference gene primers within the assay. Sequence reads were collapsed and filtered to measure the absolute abundance of every unique TCRbeta CDR3 rearrangement. For each sample, productive Simpson clonality was calculated as the square root of Simpson's diversity index over productive rearrangements. TCRdb holds this immuneACCESS table with in-frame rearrangements only. Some clones are missing; in checked studies, unresolved V genes explain under half, and the rest has no known cause. Clonal size and the V and J genes are those of that table, whereas D and trimming came from the DNA. The sample table holds around 77,000 clones, of which around nine tenths were seen once. Together, the top ten hold approximately 15% of the sample.

Whole blood was collected in K2EDTA tubes by collaborating institutions according to the institutions' own protocols. Collaborator samples were shipped for TCRbeta analysis as frozen whole blood, isolated PBMCs, or DNA extracted from either sample type. There are 14 amino acids in the CDR3, from cysteine to phenylalanine inclusive. Kept here is only the CDR3 DNA, which spans 42 bases and is read in frame from base 1. From a lookup of the germline V gene, CDR1 and CDR2 are SQVTM and ANQGSEA. V trim: 6 bases; J trim: 4 bases; unmatched bases: 7. In this chain, TRBV29-1 is recombined with TRBJ2-3; 10 bases in the middle match TRBD2. The TCR originated in a woman older than 75 with active or convalescent COVID-19. Sample: peripheral blood. The CDR3: CSVTRSGGADTQYF. The nucleotide sequence is TGCAGCGTGACCCGCAGCGGGGGGGCAGATACGCAGTATTTT.